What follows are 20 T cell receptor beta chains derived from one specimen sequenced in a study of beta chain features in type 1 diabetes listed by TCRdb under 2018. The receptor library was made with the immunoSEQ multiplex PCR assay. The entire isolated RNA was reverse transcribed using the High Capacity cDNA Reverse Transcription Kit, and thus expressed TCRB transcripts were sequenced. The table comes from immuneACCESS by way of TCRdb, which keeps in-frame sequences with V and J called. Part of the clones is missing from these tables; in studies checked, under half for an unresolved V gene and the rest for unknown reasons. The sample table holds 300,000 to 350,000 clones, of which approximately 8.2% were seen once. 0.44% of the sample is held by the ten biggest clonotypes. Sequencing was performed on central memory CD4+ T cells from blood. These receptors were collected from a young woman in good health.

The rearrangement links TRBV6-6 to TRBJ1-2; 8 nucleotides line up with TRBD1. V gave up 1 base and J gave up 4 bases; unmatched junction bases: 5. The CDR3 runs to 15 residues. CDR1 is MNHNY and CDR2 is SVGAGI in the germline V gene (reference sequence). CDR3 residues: CASSYYPGQGYGYTF. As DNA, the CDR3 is TGTGCCAGCAGTTACTACCCAGGACAGGGCTATGGCTACACCTTC.

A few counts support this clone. The chain's CDR3 is CASSQDFRQSNQPQHF. The CDR3 DNA reads TGTGCCAGCAGCCAAGATTTTCGACAGAGCAATCAGCCCCAGCATTTT. J is TRBJ1-5 and V is TRBV7-2; tentatively, D is TRBD1 (5 bases). Trimming pared 5 bases from V and 1 base from J, leaving 15 bases between. The CDR3 runs to 16 residues. Germline V gives CDR1 SGHTA, CDR2 FQGNSA.

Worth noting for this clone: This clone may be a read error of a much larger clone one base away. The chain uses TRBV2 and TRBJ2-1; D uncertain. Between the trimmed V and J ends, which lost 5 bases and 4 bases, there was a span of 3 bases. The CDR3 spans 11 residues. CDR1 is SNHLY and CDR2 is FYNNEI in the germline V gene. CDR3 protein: CASSTYNEQFF. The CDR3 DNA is TGTGCCAGCAGTACTTACAATGAGCAGTTCTTC.

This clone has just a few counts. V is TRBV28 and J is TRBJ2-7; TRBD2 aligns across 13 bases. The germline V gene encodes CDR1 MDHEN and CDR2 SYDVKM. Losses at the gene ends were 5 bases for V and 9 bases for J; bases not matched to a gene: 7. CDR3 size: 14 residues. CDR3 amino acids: CASSVLAGGPGQYF. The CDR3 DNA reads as TGTGCCAGCAGTGTACTAGCGGGAGGGCCGGGGCAGTACTTC.

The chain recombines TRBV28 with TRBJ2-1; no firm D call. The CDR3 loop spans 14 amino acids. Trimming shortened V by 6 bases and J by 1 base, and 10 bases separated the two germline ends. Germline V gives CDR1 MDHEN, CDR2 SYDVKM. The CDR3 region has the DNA TGTGCCAGCAGAGAGAGTTGGTCCTACAATGAGCAGTTCTTC. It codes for CASRESWSYNEQFF.

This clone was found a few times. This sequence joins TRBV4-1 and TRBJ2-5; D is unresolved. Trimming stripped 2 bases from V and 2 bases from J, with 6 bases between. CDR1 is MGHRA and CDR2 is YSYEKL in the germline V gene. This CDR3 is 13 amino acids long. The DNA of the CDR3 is TGCGCCAGCAGCCAAATGGGACAAGAGACCCAGTACTTC. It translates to CASSQMGQETQYF.

CDR3 sequence reads: CASSPRLAEHYEQYF. The DNA of the CDR3 is TGTGCCAGCAGTCCAAGACTAGCGGAACACTACGAGCAGTACTTC. This rearrangement joins TRBV7-9 to TRBJ2-7, with TRBD2 identical over 9 bases. In germline, CDR1 is SEHNR, CDR2 FQNEAQ (reference sequence). The J segment lost 3 bases and the V segment lost 6 bases, leaving 9 bases of the junction unmatched. The CDR3 is made up of 15 amino acids. Variable domain in full (rest from reference TRBV7-9 and TRBJ2-7): DTGVSQNPRHKITKRGQNVTFRCDPISEHNRLYWYRQTLGQGPEFLTYFQNEAQLEKSRLLSDRFSAERPKGSFSTLEIQRTEQGDSAMYLCASSPRLAEHYEQYFGPGTRLTVT.

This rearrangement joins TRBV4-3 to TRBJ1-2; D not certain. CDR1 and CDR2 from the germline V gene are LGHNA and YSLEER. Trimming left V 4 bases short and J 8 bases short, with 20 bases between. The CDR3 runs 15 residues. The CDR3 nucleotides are TGCGCCAGCAGCCCTATCCCCGGGTCCTCTCAGGGCTACACCTTC. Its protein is CASSPIPGSSQGYTF.

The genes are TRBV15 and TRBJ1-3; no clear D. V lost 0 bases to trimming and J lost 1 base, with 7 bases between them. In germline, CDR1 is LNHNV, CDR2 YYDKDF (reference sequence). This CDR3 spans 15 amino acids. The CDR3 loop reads CATSRDLTSGNTIYF. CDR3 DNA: TGTGCCACCAGCAGAGATCTGACTTCTGGAAACACCATATATTTT.

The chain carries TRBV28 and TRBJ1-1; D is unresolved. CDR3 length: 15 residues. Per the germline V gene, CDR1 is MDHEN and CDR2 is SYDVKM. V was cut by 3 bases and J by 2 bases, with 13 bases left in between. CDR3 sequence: CASSLDWRINTEAFF. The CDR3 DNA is TGTGCCAGCAGTTTGGATTGGAGAATTAACACTGAAGCTTTCTTT.

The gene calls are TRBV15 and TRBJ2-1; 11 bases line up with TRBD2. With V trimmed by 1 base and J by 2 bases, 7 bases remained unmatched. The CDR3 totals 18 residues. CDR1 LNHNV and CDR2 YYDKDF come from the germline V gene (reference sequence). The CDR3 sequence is CATSRAFDSGRAYNEQFF. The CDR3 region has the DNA TGTGCCACCAGCAGAGCATTTGATAGCGGGAGGGCCTACAATGAGCAGTTCTTC.

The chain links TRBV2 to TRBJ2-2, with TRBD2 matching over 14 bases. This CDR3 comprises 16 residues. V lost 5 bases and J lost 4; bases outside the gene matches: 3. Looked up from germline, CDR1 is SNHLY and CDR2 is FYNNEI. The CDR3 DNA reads TGTGCCAGCAGTCCAGGACTAGCGGGAGGCACCGGGGAGCTGTTTTTT. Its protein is CASSPGLAGGTGELFF.

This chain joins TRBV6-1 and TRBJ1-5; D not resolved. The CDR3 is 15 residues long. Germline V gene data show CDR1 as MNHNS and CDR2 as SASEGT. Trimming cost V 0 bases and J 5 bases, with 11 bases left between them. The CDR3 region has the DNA TGTGCCAGCAGTGAAGCTCCGGGCCGGTATCAGCCCCAGCATTTT. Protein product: CASSEAPGRYQPQHF.

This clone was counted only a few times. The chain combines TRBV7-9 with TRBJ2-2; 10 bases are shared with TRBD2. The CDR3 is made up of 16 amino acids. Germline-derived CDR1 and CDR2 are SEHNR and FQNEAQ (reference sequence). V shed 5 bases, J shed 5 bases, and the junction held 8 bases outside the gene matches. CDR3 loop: CASSPRAGGPTGELFF. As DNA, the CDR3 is TGTGCCAGCAGCCCAAGAGCGGGAGGGCCGACCGGGGAGCTGTTTTTT.

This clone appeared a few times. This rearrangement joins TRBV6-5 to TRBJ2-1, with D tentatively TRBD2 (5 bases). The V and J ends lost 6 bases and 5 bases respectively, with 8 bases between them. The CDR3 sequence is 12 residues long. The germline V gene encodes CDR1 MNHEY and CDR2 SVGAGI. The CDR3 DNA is TGTGCCAGCAGCCGGGATGACAATGAGCAGTTCTTC. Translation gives CASSRDDNEQFF.

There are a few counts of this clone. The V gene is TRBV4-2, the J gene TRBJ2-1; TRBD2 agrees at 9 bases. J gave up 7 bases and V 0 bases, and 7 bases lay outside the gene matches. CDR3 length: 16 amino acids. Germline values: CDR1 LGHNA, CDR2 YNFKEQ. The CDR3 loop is CASSQEAASGINEQFF. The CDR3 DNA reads TGTGCCAGCAGCCAAGAGGCGGCTAGCGGGATAAATGAGCAGTTCTTC.

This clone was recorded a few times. CDR3 bases: TGTGCCAGCAGCCTACAGGGGGCTAACTATGGCTACACCTTC. This encodes CASSLQGANYGYTF. The chain couples TRBV2 to TRBJ1-2; TRBD1 matches 8 bases. The germline gives CDR1 SNHLY, CDR2 FYNNEI. This CDR3 contains 14 residues. After removal of 6 bases from V and 0 bases from J, the junction contained 3 bases not matched to a gene.

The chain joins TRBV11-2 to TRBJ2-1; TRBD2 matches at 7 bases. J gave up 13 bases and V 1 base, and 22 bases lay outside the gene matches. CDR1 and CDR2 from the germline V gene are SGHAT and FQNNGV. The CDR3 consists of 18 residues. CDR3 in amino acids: CASSLAVGSSGDQETQFF. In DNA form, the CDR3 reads TGTGCCAGCAGCTTAGCAGTCGGGTCTAGCGGTGATCAAGAGACCCAGTTCTTC. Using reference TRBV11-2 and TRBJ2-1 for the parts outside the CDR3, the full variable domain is EAGVAQSPRYKIIEKRQSVAFWCNPISGHATLYWYQQILGQGPKLLIQFQNNGVVDDSQLPKDRFSAERLKGVDSTLKIQPAKLEDSAVYLCASSLAVGSSGDQETQFFGPGTRLTVL.

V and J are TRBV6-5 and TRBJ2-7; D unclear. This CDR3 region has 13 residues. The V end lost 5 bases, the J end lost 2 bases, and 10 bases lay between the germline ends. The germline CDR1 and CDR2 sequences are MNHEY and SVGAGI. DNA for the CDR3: TGTGCCAGCAGTCCCGAAGGGACCTACGAGCAGTACTTC. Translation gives CASSPEGTYEQYF.

The CDR3 is CAIAGGDRGQPQHF. CDR3 bases: TGTGCCATCGCCGGCGGGGACAGAGGTCAGCCCCAGCATTTT. This rearrangement joins TRBV6-1 to TRBJ1-5; 7 bases agree with TRBD1. V dropped 10 bases and J dropped 6; count of bases not matched to a gene: 12. This CDR3 spans 14 amino acids. Germline CDR1 is MNHNS and CDR2 is SASEGT.